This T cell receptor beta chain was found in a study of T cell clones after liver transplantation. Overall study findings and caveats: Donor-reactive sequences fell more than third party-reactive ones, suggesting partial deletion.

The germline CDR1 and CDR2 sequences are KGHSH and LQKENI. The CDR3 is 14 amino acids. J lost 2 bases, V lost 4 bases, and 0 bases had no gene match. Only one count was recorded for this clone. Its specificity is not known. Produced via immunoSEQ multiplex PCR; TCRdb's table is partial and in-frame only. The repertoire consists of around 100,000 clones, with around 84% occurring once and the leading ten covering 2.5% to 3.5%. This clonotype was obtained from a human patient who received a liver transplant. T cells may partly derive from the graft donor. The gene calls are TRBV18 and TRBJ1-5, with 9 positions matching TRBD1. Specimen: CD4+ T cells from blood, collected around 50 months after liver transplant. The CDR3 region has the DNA TGTGCCAGCTCACGGGACAGGGGCAATCAGCCCCAGCATTTT. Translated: CASSRDRGNQPQHF.